What follows are 24 T cell receptor beta chains derived from one specimen sequenced in a study of T cell responses to AZD1222 COVID-19 vaccine. Using immunoSEQ multiplex PCR, the repertoire was profiled, and TCRdb retains in-frame clones only, with some absent. Found here are around 89,000 clones, around 84% of them singletons; the top ten hold around 9.6%. The starting material was peripheral blood, obtained on day 0 of AZD1222 vaccination. The receptor source for this set is an adult in good health.

This clone was counted once. The chain is built from TRBV5-6 and TRBJ1-2, with D perhaps TRBD1 (5 bases). Trimming removed 4 bases from V and 7 bases from J, with 17 bases in between. From germline, CDR1 is SGHDT and CDR2 YYEEEE. The CDR3 length is 14 residues. CDR3 protein: CASSLFGRVSGYTF. The CDR3 DNA reads as TGTGCCAGCAGCCTGTTTGGCAGGGTCTCTGGCTACACCTTC.

This clone was observed a handful of times. The chain is built from TRBV29-1 and TRBJ2-3, with 7 bases that match TRBD1. CDR1 and CDR2 (germline): SQVTM, ANQGSEA. The junction had 7 bases not matched to a gene; V was cut back by 7 bases and J by 3 bases. The CDR3 is 13 residues long. CDR3 in DNA: TGCAGCGGTGACAGGGCAGGAACAGATACGCAGTATTTT. Protein product: CSGDRAGTDTQYF.

The chain is built from TRBV5-6 and TRBJ2-3, with a possible D match to TRBD2 (6 bases). Germline V gene sequence: CDR1 SGHDT, CDR2 YYEEEE. This CDR3 is built from 15 residues. Deletions cut 6 bases from V and 2 bases from J, with 16 bases between. DNA of the CDR3: TGTGCCAGCACCTTCGGGGACTCCATCACAGATACGCAGTATTTT. Translation gives CASTFGDSITDTQYF.

This clone was observed a few times. CDR3 coding DNA: TGTGCCAGCAGCTCCAAGACGGACACCGTATACTATGGCTACACCTTC. Its translation: CASSSKTDTVYYGYTF. The chain combines TRBV5-4 with TRBJ1-2, with D perhaps TRBD1 (5 bases). Germline assignment: CDR1 SGHNT and CDR2 YYREEE (reference sequence). V lost 3 bases and J 3 bases, leaving 18 bases between the germline ends. The CDR3 totals 16 residues. Supplemented by reference TRBV5-4 and TRBJ1-2, the full variable domain reads ETGVTQSPTHLIKTRGQQVTLRCSSQSGHNTVSWYQQALGQGPQFIFQYYREEENGRGNFPPRFSGLQFPNYSSELNVNALELDDSALYLCASSSKTDTVYYGYTFGSGTRLTVV.

The chain joins TRBV30 to TRBJ1-1; D unresolved. The germline CDR1 and CDR2 sequences are GTSNPN and SVGIG (reference sequence). The CDR3 spans 11 residues. Trimming left V 0 bases short and J 7 bases short, with 6 bases between. The CDR3 DNA reads as TGTGCCTGGAGTGTCCAACTTGAAGCTTTCTTT. Amino acid sequence: CAWSVQLEAFF.

The CDR3 loop reads CASRETVLGEQFF. The CDR3 DNA sequence: TGTGCCAGCAGAGAGACAGTTTTGGGGGAGCAGTTCTTC. J is TRBJ2-1 and V is TRBV27; D possibly corresponds to TRBD1 (5 bases). Germline V CDR1 and CDR2: MNHEY, SMNVEV (reference sequence). Trimming cost V 6 bases and J 10 bases, with 16 bases left between them. There are 13 residues in the CDR3.

The chain employs TRBV9 and TRBJ2-7; a weak D match, TRBD2 (6 bases). The V and J ends lost 4 bases and 5 bases respectively, with 22 bases between them. CDR3 length: 16 amino acids. The germline V gene encodes CDR1 SGDLS and CDR2 YYNGEE. CDR3 sequence (DNA): TGTGCCAGCAGCTTCTTCGGGACCGGCGGGGCCCACGAGCAGTACTTC. This translates into CASSFFGTGGAHEQYF.

V is TRBV11-3 and J is TRBJ1-1, with a tentative D call TRBD1 (5 bases). V dropped 5 bases and J dropped 0 bases, with 13 bases sitting between them. CDR1 is SGHNT, CDR2 YENEEA, per germline. CDR3 length: 15 residues. The DNA of the CDR3 is TGTGCCAGCAGCGCATACAGGAGTTTGAACACTGAAGCTTTCTTT. Its protein is CASSAYRSLNTEAFF.

The CDR3 reads CASSSGESYEQYF. CDR3 coding DNA: TGTGCCAGCAGTTCGGGCGAATCCTACGAGCAGTACTTC. This rearrangement joins TRBV12-3 or TRBV12-4 to TRBJ2-7; D is ambiguous. CDR3 length: 13 residues. V shed 4 bases and J shed 1 base, with 8 bases lying between them.

The rearrangement uses TRBV30 and TRBJ2-2, with D perhaps TRBD1 or TRBD2 (5 bases each). The germline gives CDR1 GTSNPN, CDR2 SVGIG (reference sequence). CDR3 length: 15 amino acids. V was trimmed by 3 bases and J by 1 base, leaving 12 bases between them. CDR3 coding DNA: TGTGCCTGGAGCGGGGCCATCCTGAACACCGGGGAGCTGTTTTTT. Translating gives CAWSGAILNTGELFF.

The chain carries TRBV21-1 and TRBJ2-7. TRBV21-1 constitutes a pseudogene. The CDR3 contains 16 residues. The CDR3 here is CASSKVSTDVKGKQYF. CDR3 bases: TGTGCCAGCAGCAAAGTAAGTACAGACGTTAAGGGCAAGCAGTACTTC.

The chain is built from TRBV3-1 (or the pseudogene TRBV3-2) and TRBJ2-5; D unclear. Germline V gene sequence: CDR1 LGHDT, CDR2 YNNKEL (reference sequence). CDR3 length: 16 amino acids. V dropped 0 bases and J dropped 1 base, with 12 bases sitting between them. Here the CDR3 DNA reads TGTGCCAGCAGCCAAGATTGGACCGTCGGCCAAGAGACCCAGTACTTC. Encoded protein: CASSQDWTVGQETQYF.

The rearrangement links TRBV29-1 to TRBJ1-2; 7 bases fit TRBD1. V shed 7 bases, J shed 6 bases, and the junction held 5 bases outside the gene matches. Germline V gene data show CDR1 as SQVTM and CDR2 as ANQGSEA. This CDR3 spans 11 amino acids. CDR3: CSGTGADGYTF. DNA for the CDR3: TGCAGCGGTACAGGGGCGGATGGCTACACCTTC.

The chain recombines TRBV7-9 with TRBJ2-1; maybe TRBD1 (5 bases). Germline V gives CDR1 SEHNR, CDR2 FQNEAQ (reference sequence). V was clipped by 2 bases and J by 9 bases, with 11 bases between them. The CDR3 runs 13 residues. The chain's CDR3 is CASSLSGPGEQFF. CDR3 sequence (DNA): TGTGCCAGCAGCTTATCAGGGCCCGGTGAGCAGTTCTTC.

The CDR3 DNA reads TGCGCCAGCAGCTTGACGGACACCGGGGAGCTGTTTTTT. This gives the protein CASSLTDTGELFF. The V call is TRBV5-1, the J call TRBJ2-2; the D is unclear. V lost 1 base and J lost 3, with 4 bases in between. Germline CDR1 reads SGHRS; CDR2 reads YFSETQ. The CDR3 consists of 13 residues.

With respect to this clone: This CDR3 fails to terminate in the conserved phenylalanine or tryptophan, so it likely reflects a read error. V usage is TRBV6-2 or TRBV6-3 and J usage is TRBJ2-7; D perhaps matches TRBD2 (5 bases). The CDR3 totals 14 residues. V lost 0 bases and J 4 bases, leaving 10 bases between the germline ends. Germline V lookup: CDR1 MNHEY, CDR2 SVGEGT. The CDR3 DNA is TGTGCCAGCAGTTACTCGTACAGCGGATACGAGCAGTACCTC. Protein sequence: CASSYSYSGYEQYL.

The V call is TRBV10-2, the J call TRBJ2-2; 7 bases map to TRBD2. This CDR3 region has 14 residues. CDR1 and CDR2 from the germline V gene are WSHSY and SAAADI. V trimming: 8 bases; J trimming: 0 bases; junction bases outside the gene matches: 3. CDR3 bases: TGCGCCAGCCGGGACTATGCGAACACCGGGGAGCTGTTTTTT. Protein: CASRDYANTGELFF.

The chain recombines TRBV5-1 with TRBJ2-1, with 9 bases aligning to TRBD2. J lost 4 bases, V lost 7 bases, and 9 bases had no gene match. Germline assignment: CDR1 SGHRS and CDR2 YFSETQ. The CDR3 extends over 15 amino acids. For the CDR3, the DNA is TGCGCCAGCGGAACGAGACTAGCGGAGTACAATGAGCAGTTCTTC. It translates to CASGTRLAEYNEQFF.

This clone was seen more than once but under ten times. The V gene is TRBV28, the J gene TRBJ1-1, with D possibly being TRBD1 (6 bases). This CDR3 comprises 14 residues. The germline V gene encodes CDR1 MDHEN and CDR2 SYDVKM. The ends were cut back, 7 bases at V and 1 base at J, with 13 bases in the middle. For the CDR3, the DNA is TGTGCCAGCAAATTTACAGGGTCGAACACTGAAGCTTTCTTT. Amino acids: CASKFTGSNTEAFF.

This clone was counted once. The chain couples TRBV11-2 to TRBJ2-3, with D perhaps TRBD2 (6 bases). The CDR3 has 15 amino acids. Germline CDR1 and CDR2: SGHAT and FQNNGV. The V and J ends lost 5 bases and 2 bases respectively, with 14 bases between them. CDR3 residues: CASSPEGLNTDTQYF. The CDR3 DNA is TGTGCCAGCAGCCCGGAGGGGTTGAACACAGATACGCAGTATTTT.

The rearrangement joins TRBV9 to TRBJ2-3; 9 bases are shared with TRBD1. The CDR3 totals 16 residues. J gave up 1 base and V 2 bases, and 5 bases lay outside the gene matches. The germline V gene encodes CDR1 SGDLS and CDR2 YYNGEE. DNA for the CDR3: TGTGCCAGCAGCGTGGGTCACAGGGGGCGCACAGATACGCAGTATTTT. Its translation: CASSVGHRGRTDTQYF.

As concerns this clone: Relative to the germline gene, one junction end is altered; a read error may explain this. The V and J genes are TRBV7-7 and TRBJ2-5; the D gene is possibly TRBD1 (5 bases). CDR1 and CDR2 (germline): SSHAT, FNYEAQ (reference sequence). This CDR3 region has 16 residues. The CDR3, as DNA: TGTGCTAGCAGCTTAGCCCTCACCCGGACATTAGAGACCCAGTACTTC. This gives the protein CASSLALTRTLETQYF.

As to this clone: The same CDR3 can be traced to other DNA sequences in this sample. The genes are TRBV11-2 and TRBJ1-6, with TRBD1 matching 10 bases. The CDR3 loop spans 18 amino acids. With V trimmed by 1 base and J by 9 bases, 12 bases remained unmatched. Germline-derived CDR1 and CDR2 are SGHAT and FQNNGV. In DNA form, the CDR3 reads TGTGCCAGCAGCTTAGGACAGGGGGCGACTCGAATCGGTTCACCCCTCCACTTT. Its translation: CASSLGQGATRIGSPLHF.

The V gene is TRBV5-1, the J gene TRBJ1-2; D uncertain. With 0 bases removed from V and 6 bases from J, the gap between germline ends came to 12 bases. The germline V gene has CDR1 SGHRS and CDR2 YFSETQ. The CDR3 is made up of 14 amino acids. CDR3 DNA sequence: TGCGCCAGCAGCTTGGCCGTAGGGCGGGATGGCTACACCTTC. Its translation is CASSLAVGRDGYTF. Using reference TRBV5-1 and TRBJ1-2 for the parts outside the CDR3, the full variable domain is KAGVTQTPRYLIKTRGQQVTLSCSPISGHRSVSWYQQTPGQGLQFLFEYFSETQRNKGNFPGRFSGRQFSNSRSEMNVSTLELGDSALYLCASSLAVGRDGYTFGSGTRLTVV.